The clone carrying this T cell receptor (beta chain) was recorded at least ten times. Its matching antigen is unknown. Diagnosis relied on clinical symptoms, serum thyroxine and TRAb, thyroid ultrasound and orbital computed tomography. The sample belongs to a study of T cells in Graves' hyperthyroidism and ophthalmopathy. RNA transcripts served as the template for amplifying TCR beta CDR3 regions. HTBI primers were employed in a first-round RT-PCR of the TCR CDR3. MiXCR was run by TCRdb on the multiplex PCR reads, yielding one entry per CDR3 protein. The sample shows around 600,000 distinct CDR3 sequences, roughly 15% of them seen only once. Study-wide findings and caveats: Blood also held most thyroid clonotypes expanded beyond 0.001. Ophthalmopathy prediction by the model preceded onset by a median roughly 6 months. Stable hyperthyroidism was separated from ophthalmopathy by a model based on 13 V-J features.

The CDR3 extends over 14 amino acids. The germline V gene has CDR1 MDHEN and CDR2 SYDVKM. Trimming stripped 2 bases from V and 2 bases from J, with 9 bases between. The chain combines TRBV28 with TRBJ1-1; D unclear. The source material was blood. The TCR was taken from a woman aged 45-59 years with Graves' ophthalmopathy. The CDR3 spells CASSLVGRNTEAFF. DNA for the CDR3: TGTGCCAGCAGTTTAGTGGGCAGAAACACTGAAGCTTTCTTT. Variable domain in full (rest from reference TRBV28 and TRBJ1-1): DVKVTQSSRYLVKRTGEKVFLECVQDMDHENMFWYRQDPGLGLRLIYFSYDVKMKEKGDIPEGYSVSREKKERFSLILESASTNQTSMYLCASSLVGRNTEAFFGQGTRLTVV.